These 14 T cell receptor beta chains came from one sample sequenced in a study of T-cell memory formation after mild COVID-19. TCRdb called the 5' RACE reads again in MiXCR, with one record for every CDR3 protein. The sample contains roughly 280,000 distinct CDR3 sequences, 15% to 20% of which appear only once. Sequences were obtained from PBMCs or a T cell subset sorted from them (not recorded which). Source of these receptors: a man younger than 30 who had mild COVID-19 (a few samples of this study predate the infection). Cell type and time point are not known.

This clonotype turned up a few times. This rearrangement joins TRBV7-2 to TRBJ2-1, with D tentatively TRBD1 (6 bases). Germline CDR1 and CDR2: SGHTA and FQGNSA. The CDR3 has 14 residues. V was pared by 1 base and J by 9 bases, with 13 bases between. DNA for the CDR3: TGTGCCAGCAGCTTAGGGCAGGGGTGGACTGAGCAGTTCTTC. Its protein is CASSLGQGWTEQFF.

This clonotype was seen only a few times. V gene TRBV20-1 combines with J gene TRBJ1-2, with 8 bases identical to TRBD1. The CDR3 consists of 15 residues. Per germline, CDR1 DFQATT and CDR2 SNEGSKA (reference sequence). The V and J ends lost 0 bases and 8 bases, in that order; junction bases with no gene match: 11. CDR3 coding DNA: TGCAGTGCTAGAGATCTCCGGACAGGGATGAGAGGCTACACCTTC. Protein: CSARDLRTGMRGYTF.

Details on this clonotype: An end of the junction does not agree with germline; a read error may underlie this. The J gene is TRBJ2-1, the V gene TRBV7-7, with 7 bases that match TRBD1. Germline V CDR1 and CDR2: SSHAT, FNYEAQ (reference sequence). The CDR3 is 13 residues long. CDR3 in amino acids: CASSQDRNNEQFF. The CDR3 nucleotides are TGTGCTAGCAGCCAGGACAGGAACAATGAGCAGTTCTTC.

This clonotype has just a few counts. The chain employs TRBV7-2 and TRBJ2-2; D ambiguous. The V gene's germline CDR1 is SGHTA and CDR2 FQGNSA. Between the trimmed V and J ends, which lost 5 bases and 5 bases, there was a span of 12 bases. The CDR3 runs to 14 residues. CDR3 nucleotides: TGTGCCAGCAGCACCCCTCTAGGGACCGGGGAGCTGTTTTTT. Residues: CASSTPLGTGELFF.

The chain joins TRBV6-2 or TRBV6-3 to TRBJ2-5; D possibly corresponds to TRBD1 (5 bases). The CDR3 runs 14 residues. Germline CDR1 is MNHEY and CDR2 is SVGEGT. V shed 6 bases and J shed 3 bases, with 14 bases lying between them. CDR3 in amino acids: CASSTGAEEETQYF. The CDR3, as DNA: TGTGCCAGCAGCACTGGGGCGGAAGAAGAGACCCAGTACTTC.

This clonotype was observed at least ten times. J is TRBJ2-1 and V is TRBV7-2, with 12 bases aligning to TRBD2. The V gene end was trimmed by 1 base and the J gene end by 12 bases; junction bases not matched to a gene: 10. CDR1 is SGHTA, CDR2 FQGNSA, per germline. The CDR3 sequence is 16 residues long. The CDR3 DNA reads TGTGCCAGCAGCTTAGAGTGGACTAGCGGGGCTCTTGGGCAGTTCTTC. Amino acids: CASSLEWTSGALGQFF.

The V call is TRBV6-2 or TRBV6-3, the J call TRBJ2-7, with 10 bases that match TRBD2. The V segment lost 6 bases and the J segment 7 bases; nucleotides outside the gene matches: 12. The germline V gene has CDR1 MNHEY and CDR2 SVGEGT. CDR3 length: 15 residues. The CDR3 here is CASRQAGGPVEEQYV. Written as DNA, the CDR3 is TGTGCCAGCAGGCAAGCGGGGGGGCCGGTTGAAGAGCAGTACGTC.

Only a few counts were recorded for this clonotype. This chain connects TRBV20-1 to TRBJ1-5; a weak D match, TRBD1 (5 bases). Trimming cost V 6 bases and J 3 bases, with 12 bases left between them. This CDR3 spans 13 amino acids. Germline CDR1 reads DFQATT; CDR2 reads SNEGSKA (reference sequence). CDR3 protein: CSATGTFNQPQHF. The CDR3 DNA is TGCAGTGCCACCGGGACTTTCAATCAGCCCCAGCATTTT.

This clonotype has a handful of counts. The gene calls are TRBV12-3 or TRBV12-4 and TRBJ1-6, with D perhaps matching TRBD1 (6 bases). The CDR3 loop spans 13 amino acids. Trimming shortened V by 6 bases and J by 13 bases, and 16 bases separated the two germline ends. Here the CDR3 DNA reads TGTGCCAGCAGAACAGGGTGGGGTCTTCCCCTCCACTTT. The encoded protein is CASRTGWGLPLHF.

The J gene is TRBJ2-3, the V gene TRBV20-1; maybe TRBD2 (6 bases). Germline-derived CDR1 and CDR2 are DFQATT and SNEGSKA (reference sequence). This CDR3 has 14 amino acids. V lost 3 bases and J lost 6, with 16 bases in between. This CDR3 is CSARGLGGSDTQYF. The CDR3 DNA reads TGCAGTGCTAGGGGACTGGGCGGGTCCGATACGCAGTATTTT.

The V call is TRBV7-3, the J call TRBJ2-3; D is undetermined. Germline-derived CDR1 and CDR2 are SGHTA and FQGTGA. The CDR3 contains 15 residues. Trimming took off 5 bases at V and 6 bases at J, with 18 bases between the two ends. In DNA form, the CDR3 reads TGTGCCAGCAGCCGAGGCTTAGGAATGGAGGATACGCAGTATTTT. As protein: CASSRGLGMEDTQYF.

This chain's CDR3 is CSARARGGADTQYF. The CDR3, as DNA: TGCAGTGCTAGAGCACGGGGAGGGGCAGATACGCAGTATTTT. The gene calls are TRBV20-1 and TRBJ2-3, with TRBD2 matching 7 bases. V was clipped by 1 base and J by 4 bases; unmatched bases: 5. Germline V CDR1 and CDR2: DFQATT, SNEGSKA (reference sequence). This CDR3 region has 14 residues.

In this sample, this clonotype turned up a few times. The J gene is TRBJ1-2, the V gene TRBV12-3 or TRBV12-4; D is unresolved. This CDR3 region has 14 residues. Trimming cost V 2 bases and J 4 bases, with 11 bases left between them. The DNA of the CDR3 is TGTGCCAGCAGTTTATTTCGGGGAATCTATGGCTACACCTTC. As protein: CASSLFRGIYGYTF.

This clonotype was seen only a few times. The chain links TRBV11-2 to TRBJ2-7, with a tentative D call TRBD1 (6 bases). Trimming stripped 2 bases from V and 3 bases from J, with 11 bases between. The CDR3 contains 14 residues. Germline V gene lookup returns CDR1 SGHAT and CDR2 FQNNGV. CDR3 bases: TGTGCCAGCAGCTTAATAGGGGGTGTCTACGAGCAGTACTTC. Translation gives CASSLIGGVYEQYF.